This T cell receptor (beta chain) was recorded in a study of blood T cell repertoires in COVID-19. Study at large: PBMCs, B-cell-depleted T cells, or T cells provided the cDNA or gDNA that made up the material.

This CDR3 region has 14 residues. With 7 bases removed from V and 4 bases from J, the gap between germline ends came to 19 bases. Germline CDR1 is SQVTM and CDR2 is ANQGSEA. Original analysis: The authors estimated nucleated cell counts from reference gene primer amplification. Assay: immunoSEQ multiplex PCR; the TCRdb copy retains only in-frame clones and omits some. From that table come the V and J calls and clone size; the DNA was used to work out D and trimming. The profile shows 95,000 to 110,000 clones, approximately 88% of them singletons. The clonotype comes from a human donor in a cohort sampled during active COVID-19. The sequencing input was peripheral blood. This chain uses TRBV29-1 with TRBJ1-1, with D maybe TRBD1 (6 bases). The DNA for the CDR3 is TGCAGCGCCCGCGATACGGGGGGCGGCACTGAAGCTTTCTTT. This gives the protein CSARDTGGGTEAFF.